This T cell receptor beta chain was sequenced during a study of cytomegalovirus exposure and HLA in healthy donors. With 60 Vbeta and 13 Jbeta primers, the PCR was carried out. Clones were read by immunoSEQ multiplex PCR, and TCRdb kept only the in-frame ones, dropping some. The sample carries tens of thousands of clones, 65% recorded once. The CDR3 extends over 13 amino acids. From germline, CDR1 is SGDLS and CDR2 YYNGEE. V lost 3 bases to trimming and J lost 4 bases, with 10 bases between them. A word on this clone: Antigen specificity is unknown.

Study results and limitations: The study labeled around 160 TCR beta chains cytomegalovirus-associated. Analyzed later, association rates of TCRs varied across HLA loci, with DRB1 most and HLA-C fewest.

V usage is TRBV9 and J usage is TRBJ1-1, with D perhaps matching TRBD1 (6 bases). The receptor was derived from a woman in her 50s in good health and CMV-seropositive. The source material was PBMCs. CDR3 residues: CASSEGGATEAFF. The CDR3, as DNA: TGTGCCAGCAGCGAAGGGGGAGCCACTGAAGCTTTCTTT.